The clone carrying this TCR beta chain was seen just once. A quantity of about 0.45 to 1 ug RNA underwent reverse transcription using random hexamers. A multiplex approach, immunoSEQ multiplex PCR, amplified TCR beta CDR3 across 54 Vbeta and 13 Jbeta. TCRdb reanalysed the immunoSEQ multiplex PCR reads using MiXCR and keeps one entry per CDR3 protein. Found here are approximately 150,000 distinct CDR3 sequences, approximately 93% of them singletons; the top ten hold less than 0.095%. V was shortened by 0 bases and J by 0 bases, with 9 bases between the two germline ends. The CDR3 length is 15 residues. This entry is derived from a study of CD8 T cells in Susac syndrome. The authors carried out high-throughput sequencing of TCR beta. They applied it to CD8+ and CD4+ T cells obtained from blood. Healthy donors constituted the controls, which were matched for age and sex. The TEMRA cells underwent FACS enrichment, while the CD8+ and CD4+ T cells underwent negative isolation.

This receptor was identified in a human donor in good health. Sequenced: CD4+ T cells from PBMCs. This rearrangement joins TRBV12-3 or TRBV12-4 to TRBJ2-7, with D perhaps TRBD1 (5 bases). CDR3 region: CASSLAGQSSYEQYF. CDR3 sequence (DNA): TGTGCCAGCAGTTTAGCGGGGCAGTCCTCCTACGAGCAGTACTTC.